This T cell receptor beta chain was captured by sequencing in a study of T-cell reconstitution after alpha-beta-depleted transplantation in children. The V gene's germline CDR1 is SGHVS and CDR2 FQNEAQ. CDR3 length: 15 amino acids. After removal of 4 bases from V and 4 bases from J, the junction contained 3 bases not matched to a gene. TCRbeta library preparation incorporated unique molecular identifiers. One entry per CDR3 protein, called by TCRdb with MiXCR from the PCR reads. This sample yields more than 550,000 distinct CDR3 sequences, of which 8% to 11% are seen a single time; 4% belongs to the top ten.

The chain joins TRBV7-8 to TRBJ2-2, with 10 bases matching TRBD1. Specimen: PBMCs from the stem cell graft donor, collected from the stem cell graft. The sequence was collected from a human donor who donated a stem cell graft to a child with acute myeloid leukemia. As DNA, the CDR3 is TGTGCCAGCAGCTCGTGGACAGGGGGCACCGGGGAGCTGTTTTTT. Its translation is CASSSWTGGTGELFF.